Following are 21 T cell receptor beta chains from one sample sequenced in a study of blood T cell repertoires in COVID-19 (dated by TCRdb to the early 2020s). The receptor library was made with the immunoSEQ multiplex PCR assay. Imported from immuneACCESS, the table was reduced by TCRdb to in-frame sequences with V and J called. These copies leave out some clones; in studies compared against another copy, an unresolved V gene accounts for under half, and the cause of the remainder is not known. The table for this sample lists more than 450,000 clones; around 87% of them were counted only once. 0.65% to 0.9% of the sample comes from the top ten. The specimen sequenced was PBMCs or T cells enriched from blood (not recorded which). These receptors were collected from a woman aged 18-29 years who had recovered from COVID-19.

This chain uses TRBV12-3 or TRBV12-4 with TRBJ2-5; the D gene is possibly TRBD1 (6 bases). This CDR3 contains 13 residues. V lost 8 bases, J lost 1 base, and 11 bases lay in between. CDR3 residues: CASRLDSQETQYF. The CDR3 coding sequence is TGTGCCAGCCGCTTGGACAGCCAAGAGACCCAGTACTTC.

The chain carries TRBV5-4 and TRBJ1-1; D unresolved. The length of the CDR3 is 13 residues. Trimming left V 2 bases short and J 1 base short, with 6 bases between. Germline V gene sequence: CDR1 SGHNT, CDR2 YYREEE (reference sequence). CDR3: CASSFRQNTEAFF. The CDR3 nucleotides are TGTGCCAGCAGCTTTCGACAGAACACTGAAGCTTTCTTT.

A single count supports this clone. V gene TRBV9 combines with J gene TRBJ2-1; tentative D call: TRBD2 (6 bases). The CDR3 is 14 amino acids. Between the trimmed V and J ends, which lost 7 bases and 0 bases, there was a span of 11 bases. CDR1 and CDR2 (germline): SGDLS, YYNGEE. CDR3 bases: TGTGCCAGCGGCGGGGCGAACTCCTACAATGAGCAGTTCTTC. It codes for CASGGANSYNEQFF. Using reference TRBV9 and TRBJ2-1 for the parts outside the CDR3, the full variable domain is DSGVTQTPKHLITATGQRVTLRCSPRSGDLSVYWYQQSLDQGLQFLIQYYNGEERAKGNILERFSAQQFPDLHSELNLSSLELGDSALYFCASGGANSYNEQFFGPGTRLTVL.

The V and J genes are TRBV30 and TRBJ1-1; a possible D gene is TRBD1 (6 bases). V lost 5 bases and J lost 3, with 16 bases in between. The germline CDR1 and CDR2 sequences are GTSNPN and SVGIG (reference sequence). This CDR3 contains 14 residues. As DNA, the CDR3 is TGTGCCTGGGCTAACGGGGACACTGACACTGAAGCTTTCTTT. Translating it yields CAWANGDTDTEAFF.

CDR3 bases: TGTGCCTGGAGTGTACGGGATTTCAATCAGCCCCAGCATTTT. Amino acids: CAWSVRDFNQPQHF. The rearrangement uses TRBV30 and TRBJ1-5, with unresolved D. This CDR3 spans 14 amino acids. The V end lost 0 bases, the J end lost 3 bases, and 9 bases lay between the germline ends. Looked up from germline, CDR1 is GTSNPN and CDR2 is SVGIG (reference sequence).

The V and J genes are TRBV2 and TRBJ1-1, with 7 bases aligning to TRBD1. The ends lost 7 bases at V and 3 bases at J; junction bases unmatched: 11. The CDR3 has 15 amino acids. Germline loops: CDR1 SNHLY, CDR2 FYNNEI. CDR3 protein: CASTREGQSYTEAFF. In DNA form, the CDR3 reads TGTGCCAGCACTAGAGAGGGACAGAGTTACACTGAAGCTTTCTTT.

Of note for this clone: Other nucleotide sequences from this sample produce the same CDR3. The chain couples TRBV5-1 to TRBJ1-5, with 8 positions matching TRBD1. V dropped 4 bases and J dropped 4; count of bases not matched to a gene: 4. CDR3 length equals 14 residues. Germline V lookup: CDR1 SGHRS, CDR2 YFSETQ. The CDR3 sequence: CASSPGTGNQPQHF. CDR3 sequence (DNA): TGCGCCAGCAGCCCCGGGACAGGAAATCAGCCCCAGCATTTT.

This clone was recorded only once. This chain links TRBV6-5 with TRBJ1-5, with TRBD1 matching over 7 bases. With V trimmed by 0 bases and J by 4 bases, 0 bases remained unmatched. Germline assignment: CDR1 MNHEY and CDR2 SVGAGI. The length of the CDR3 is 14 residues. The CDR3 spells CASSYSTGNQPQHF. In DNA form, the CDR3 reads TGTGCCAGCAGTTACTCGACAGGGAATCAGCCCCAGCATTTT.

V usage is TRBV9 and J usage is TRBJ1-1; possible D gene TRBD1, 6 bases. The CDR3 spans 14 residues. Germline CDR1 and CDR2: SGDLS and YYNGEE. V shed 6 bases and J shed 0 bases, with 12 bases lying between them. The CDR3 protein is CASTPGVLNTEAFF. DNA of the CDR3: TGTGCCAGCACCCCAGGGGTTTTGAACACTGAAGCTTTCTTT.

The chain uses TRBV6-5 and TRBJ2-7; D gene unclear. Looked up from germline, CDR1 is MNHEY and CDR2 is SVGAGI. V gave up 2 bases and J gave up 2 bases, with 16 bases separating them. The CDR3 consists of 16 residues. CDR3 DNA sequence: TGTGCCAGCAGTTACCTTCGGTCGCTCCCCACCTACGAGCAGTACTTC. As protein: CASSYLRSLPTYEQYF.

V usage is TRBV5-6 and J usage is TRBJ2-7, with D unclear. The V end was cut by 3 bases, the J end by 0 bases, with 10 bases between. The length of the CDR3 is 14 residues. The V gene's germline CDR1 is SGHDT and CDR2 YYEEEE. Written as DNA, the CDR3 is TGTGCCAGCAGCTCGTTCGTCCTCTCCTACGAGCAGTACTTC. Amino acids: CASSSFVLSYEQYF.

The chain is built from TRBV5-4 and TRBJ1-1; 7 positions match TRBD1. The CDR3 is made up of 12 amino acids. J lost 7 bases, V lost 9 bases, and 9 bases had no gene match. Germline loops: CDR1 SGHNT, CDR2 YYREEE (reference sequence). DNA for the CDR3: TGTGCCACCCCAGGGCAGGGGGATGAAGCTTTCTTT. Translation: CATPGQGDEAFF.

About this clone itself: Other DNA sequences in this sample translate to the same CDR3. V and J are TRBV2 and TRBJ2-7; D possibly corresponds to TRBD1 (6 bases). CDR1 is SNHLY and CDR2 is FYNNEI in the germline V gene. The CDR3 loop spans 13 amino acids. The V end lost 8 bases, the J end lost 1 base, and 12 bases lay between the germline ends. The CDR3 nucleotides are TGTGCCAGCTCGGGCAGGGGATCCTACGAGCAGTACTTC. Its translation is CASSGRGSYEQYF.

The chain links TRBV2 to TRBJ2-3; TRBD1 might be the D (6 bases). V dropped 8 bases and J dropped 3 bases, with 12 bases sitting between them. The CDR3 length is 13 residues. CDR1 is SNHLY and CDR2 is FYNNEI in the germline V gene. CDR3 nucleotide sequence: TGTGCCAGCCCTGAGGGGGAGACAGATACGCAGTATTTT. Protein sequence: CASPEGETDTQYF.

The chain uses TRBV19 and TRBJ2-2, with TRBD1 as a possible D gene (6 bases). There are 16 residues in the CDR3. Between the trimmed V and J ends, which lost 1 base and 4 bases, there was a span of 13 bases. The germline V gene has CDR1 LNHDA and CDR2 SQIVND (reference sequence). The CDR3 sequence: CASSIVGRGITGELFF. DNA for the CDR3: TGTGCCAGTAGTATAGTCGGCAGGGGAATCACCGGGGAGCTGTTTTTT.

The V gene is TRBV7-2, the J gene TRBJ1-6; 8 nucleotides align to TRBD1. V dropped 1 base and J dropped 9; count of bases not matched to a gene: 11. The germline gives CDR1 SGHTA, CDR2 FQGNSA. The CDR3 is made up of 17 amino acids. CDR3 coding DNA: TGTGCCAGCAGCTTAGATTATAGGGCAGGGGGCGGTTCACCCCTCCACTTT. It specifies CASSLDYRAGGGSPLHF.

The count of this clone is one. The V gene is TRBV4-2, the J gene TRBJ1-6; 8 bases match TRBD1. Germline assignment: CDR1 LGHNA and CDR2 YNFKEQ. V lost 3 bases and J lost 10; bases outside the gene matches: 11. CDR3 length: 16 residues. The CDR3 nucleotides read TGTGCCAGCAGCCAGATATTCGGGACAGGAGAATCACCCCTCCACTTT. Residues: CASSQIFGTGESPLHF.

The V call is TRBV5-8, the J call TRBJ2-1, with 8 bases fitting TRBD2. Germline assignment: CDR1 SGHTS and CDR2 YDEGEE. The CDR3 runs to 13 residues. Trimming took 4 bases from V and 9 from J; bases not matched to a gene: 6. In DNA, the CDR3 is TGTGCCAGCAGCCCGACCGGGAGGGGTGAGCAGTTCTTC. Translation: CASSPTGRGEQFF.

The chain joins TRBV3-1 (or the pseudogene TRBV3-2) to TRBJ1-2, with 7 positions matching TRBD1. Germline V gives CDR1 LGHDT, CDR2 YNNKEL (reference sequence). The J segment lost 8 bases and the V segment lost 3 bases, leaving 9 bases of the junction unmatched. There are 14 residues in the CDR3. CDR3 residues: CASSHQGVGGGYTF. CDR3 nucleotides: TGTGCCAGCAGCCACCAGGGGGTAGGAGGGGGCTACACCTTC.

The chain employs TRBV2 and TRBJ1-1; a possible D gene is TRBD1 (6 bases). CDR3 length equals 14 residues. From germline, CDR1 is SNHLY and CDR2 FYNNEI. The germline V and J ends were trimmed by 8 bases and 1 base, with 14 bases remaining between them. This CDR3 reads CASHPRGANTEAFF. The CDR3 DNA follows: TGTGCCAGCCACCCCCGGGGGGCGAACACTGAAGCTTTCTTT.

This clone has only a few counts. This rearrangement joins TRBV7-2 to TRBJ2-3, with 12 positions matching TRBD2. The CDR3 covers 16 residues. CDR1 is SGHTA, CDR2 FQGNSA, per germline. V shed 2 bases, J shed 4 bases, and the junction held 4 bases outside the gene matches. In DNA, the CDR3 is TGTGCCAGCAGCTTACCTAGCGGGGGGGCCCCAGATACGCAGTATTTT. It codes for CASSLPSGGAPDTQYF.